Shown below are 15 T cell receptor beta chains from a single sample sequenced in a study of blood T cell repertoires in COVID-19. Sequencing used immunoSEQ multiplex PCR; TCRdb keeps in-frame clones, though not all of them. The profile shows about 240,000 clones, around 88% of them singletons. The sample comprised PBMCs or T cells enriched from blood (not recorded which). The receptors come from a woman aged 25 to 39 who had recovered from COVID-19.

The chain uses TRBV24-1 and TRBJ2-1, with 7 bases fitting TRBD1. Trimming cost V 5 bases and J 3 bases; bases outside gene matches: 9. Germline CDR1 reads KGHDR; CDR2 reads SFDVKD. This CDR3 has 16 amino acids. This chain's CDR3 is CATSGDRDSLYNEQFF. Here the CDR3 DNA reads TGTGCCACCAGTGGTGACCGGGACAGCCTCTACAATGAGCAGTTCTTC.

The chain is built from TRBV2 and TRBJ2-4; tentative D call: TRBD2 (5 bases). This CDR3 has 19 residues. CDR1 SNHLY and CDR2 FYNNEI come from the germline V gene. V was cut by 8 bases and J by 0 bases, with 26 bases left in between. The CDR3 spells CASSLRGPHAGLAKNIQYF. The CDR3 DNA sequence: TGTGCCAGCTCCCTAAGAGGGCCCCACGCGGGCCTAGCCAAAAACATTCAGTACTTC.

A note on this clone: The sample has other DNA sequences that encode this CDR3 too. The rearrangement links TRBV28 to TRBJ2-7; D possibly corresponds to TRBD1 (6 bases). CDR1 and CDR2 from the germline V gene are MDHEN and SYDVKM. Trimming stripped 6 bases from V and 3 bases from J, with 12 bases between. The CDR3 has 13 residues. CDR3 loop: CASRPGQSYEQYF. In DNA form, the CDR3 reads TGTGCCAGCAGACCAGGACAGAGCTACGAGCAGTACTTC.

The rearrangement joins TRBV5-1 to TRBJ2-7, with 10 bases identical to TRBD1. Per germline, CDR1 SGHRS and CDR2 YFSETQ. This CDR3 has 14 amino acids. Germline trimming cut 3 bases from V and 12 bases from J; bases unmatched to any gene: 12. Here the CDR3 reads CASSYSGTGAPLYF. CDR3 nucleotides: TGCGCCAGCAGCTACTCCGGGACAGGGGCCCCACTGTACTTC. The variable domain in full, completed from reference TRBV5-1 and TRBJ2-7, reads KAGVTQTPRYLIKTRGQQVTLSCSPISGHRSVSWYQQTPGQGLQFLFEYFSETQRNKGNFPGRFSGRQFSNSRSEMNVSTLELGDSALYLCASSYSGTGAPLYFGPGTRLTVT.

The chain carries TRBV18 and TRBJ2-7, with a tentative D call TRBD1 (6 bases). This CDR3 has 14 amino acids. Germline CDR1 reads KGHSH; CDR2 reads LQKENI. V shed 4 bases and J shed 3 bases, with 13 bases lying between them. CDR3 protein: CASSLGQGIYEQYF. The CDR3 DNA reads TGTGCCAGCTCACTGGGCCAGGGGATCTACGAGCAGTACTTC.

This chain joins TRBV28 and TRBJ1-4, with TRBD1 matching over 8 bases. V dropped 2 bases and J dropped 8; count of bases not matched to a gene: 13. CDR1 and CDR2 (germline): MDHEN, SYDVKM. CDR3 length: 17 residues. CDR3 DNA sequence: TGTGCCAGCAGTTTAAACGGACAGGGAATGAAAGAAGAAAAACTGTTTTTT. Protein sequence: CASSLNGQGMKEEKLFF.

The chain has TRBV11-2 and TRBJ2-7, with 9 bases lining up with TRBD1. The V gene's germline CDR1 is SGHAT and CDR2 FQNNGV. J lost 6 bases, V lost 5 bases, and 11 bases had no gene match. CDR3 size: 15 residues. CDR3 nucleotide sequence: TGTGCCAGCAGCCCCCGGACAGGGGATGGAGTCGAGCAGTACTTC. Its protein is CASSPRTGDGVEQYF.

The chain uses TRBV28 and TRBJ1-4; a weak D match, TRBD1 (6 bases). Germline V lookup: CDR1 MDHEN, CDR2 SYDVKM. This CDR3 is 16 amino acids long. Between the trimmed V and J ends, which lost 1 base and 0 bases, there was a span of 9 bases. The CDR3 here is CASSLYAGATNEKLFF. In DNA form, the CDR3 reads TGTGCCAGCAGTTTATACGCAGGGGCAACTAATGAAAAACTGTTTTTT.

The chain carries TRBV28 and TRBJ1-6; TRBD1 aligns across 7 bases. The CDR3 contains 14 residues. Unmatched junction bases numbered 3, after V lost 3 bases and J lost 7 bases. Germline V gene lookup returns CDR1 MDHEN and CDR2 SYDVKM. This chain's CDR3 is CASSFRGPNSPLHF. CDR3 nucleotides: TGTGCCAGCAGTTTTAGGGGGCCGAATTCACCCCTCCACTTT.

CDR3 region: CASSDSPTFRAETQYF. DNA for the CDR3: TGTGCCAGCAGCGATAGTCCCACGTTTAGAGCGGAGACCCAGTACTTC. The chain employs TRBV5-5 and TRBJ2-5; no firm D call. The CDR3 runs to 16 residues. CDR1 and CDR2 from the germline V gene are SGHKS and YYEKEE (reference sequence). V lost 4 bases to trimming and J lost 5 bases, with 21 bases between them.

DNA of the CDR3: TGTGCCAGTAAGTCGCGGGAGGCCCCAAATCCGTTCTTC. It yields the protein CASKSREAPNPFF. This rearrangement joins TRBV19 to TRBJ2-1, with TRBD2 matching 8 bases. The CDR3 length is 13 residues. Unmatched junction bases numbered 14, after V lost 7 bases and J lost 15 bases. Germline V lookup: CDR1 LNHDA, CDR2 SQIVND (reference sequence).

The genes are TRBV4-3 and TRBJ2-1, with 11 bases matching TRBD2. Trimming at V came to 4 bases and at J to 7 bases, leaving 6 bases not matched to a gene. Germline lookup yields CDR1 LGHNA and CDR2 YSLEER. The CDR3 spans 15 residues. The CDR3 loop reads CASSPLAGVPNEQFF. CDR3 in DNA: TGCGCCAGCAGCCCACTAGCGGGAGTTCCAAATGAGCAGTTCTTC.

The chain links TRBV7-8 to TRBJ2-1; TRBD1 aligns across 9 bases. J was trimmed by 2 bases and V by 2 bases; bases with no gene match: 4. CDR3 length: 16 amino acids. Germline V lookup: CDR1 SGHVS, CDR2 FQNEAQ. Here the CDR3 DNA reads TGTGCCAGCAGCTTACCGGGACAGGGCCCCTACAATGAGCAGTTCTTC. Amino acid sequence: CASSLPGQGPYNEQFF.

Comments on this clone: Other nucleotide sequences in the sample specify the same CDR3. The rearrangement uses TRBV28 and TRBJ2-3, with a weak D call TRBD2 (5 bases). The CDR3 extends over 14 amino acids. Trimming took off 5 bases at V and 0 bases at J, with 9 bases between the two ends. Germline values: CDR1 MDHEN, CDR2 SYDVKM. The chain's CDR3 is CASSLSGSTDTQYF. The CDR3 nucleotides are TGTGCCAGCAGTCTAAGCGGTAGCACAGATACGCAGTATTTT.

The genes are TRBV11-2 and TRBJ2-3; 9 bases match TRBD1. The CDR3 length is 16 residues. CDR1 is SGHAT and CDR2 is FQNNGV in the germline V gene. Germline trimming cut 5 bases from V and 4 bases from J; bases unmatched to any gene: 10. DNA of the CDR3: TGTGCCAGCAGCGTACAGGGGGCTCCCATCCCAGATACGCAGTATTTT. This gives the protein CASSVQGAPIPDTQYF. The full variable domain, in which reference TRBV11-2 and TRBJ2-3 provide the parts outside the CDR3, is EAGVAQSPRYKIIEKRQSVAFWCNPISGHATLYWYQQILGQGPKLLIQFQNNGVVDDSQLPKDRFSAERLKGVDSTLKIQPAKLEDSAVYLCASSVQGAPIPDTQYFGPGTRLTVL.